These 10 T cell receptor beta chains share one sample of origin, sequenced in a study of T cells in Graves' hyperthyroidism and ophthalmopathy. TCR beta CDR3 regions were amplified from RNA transcripts. First-round RT-PCR of the TCR CDR3 relied on the HTBI primer set. Using its own MiXCR run on the multiplex PCR reads, TCRdb lists one record per CDR3 protein. Of some 800,000 distinct CDR3 sequences listed, roughly 37% were seen once; the top ten hold approximately 8.7%. The sample taken for sequencing was blood. The receptors come from a man between 18 and 35 years old with Graves' hyperthyroidism.

This chain connects TRBV14 to TRBJ1-6, with unresolved D. Trimming took off 3 bases at V and 8 bases at J, with 11 bases between the two ends. Per the germline V gene, CDR1 is SGHDN and CDR2 is FVKESK. The CDR3 runs to 14 residues. Here the CDR3 reads CASSHQRADSPLHF. The CDR3 nucleotides read TGTGCCAGCAGCCACCAGCGGGCCGATTCACCCCTCCACTTT.

On this clonotype: Its ends do not fully match the called genes, so a read error is possible. The chain combines TRBV10-3 with TRBJ1-5; 8 nucleotides line up with TRBD1. The CDR3 has 15 amino acids. In germline, CDR1 is ENHRY, CDR2 SYGVKD. The CDR3, as DNA: TGTGCCAGCAGTTACCGGACAGGGCACAATCAGCCCCAGCATTTT. Residues: CASSYRTGHNQPQHF.

As for this clonotype: One end of the junction varies from germline; a read error may be responsible. V and J are TRBV20-1 and TRBJ1-5; a weak D match, TRBD1 (5 bases). The CDR3 sequence is 15 residues long. The germline V gene has CDR1 DFQATT and CDR2 SNEGSKA (reference sequence). The CDR3 DNA follows: TGCAGTACTAGAGATCTAAGGGGCGAGGATCAGCCCCAGCATTTT. Its translation: CSTRDLRGEDQPQHF.

The table lists this clonotype with many counts. The chain has TRBV2 and TRBJ1-1; a weak D match, TRBD1 (5 bases). The CDR3 has 14 residues. Germline CDR1 and CDR2: SNHLY and FYNNEI. V lost 5 bases to trimming and J lost 8 bases, with 18 bases between them. The CDR3 DNA is TGTGCCAGCAGTTACGGACGGGACGTACAGGAAGCTTTCTTT. Encoded protein: CASSYGRDVQEAFF.

V gene TRBV10-3 combines with J gene TRBJ2-2, with 13 bases matching TRBD2. V lost 4 bases to trimming and J lost 7 bases; unmatched junction nucleotides: 3. This CDR3 contains 15 residues. Germline assignment: CDR1 ENHRY and CDR2 SYGVKD. The DNA for the CDR3 is TGTGCCATCAGTGGGACTAGCGGGAGTGGCGGGGAGCTGTTTTTT. It specifies CAISGTSGSGGELFF.

Many counts were recorded for this clonotype. The rearrangement uses TRBV9 and TRBJ1-5; the D gene is possibly TRBD1 (6 bases). V shed 0 bases and J shed 6 bases, with 10 bases lying between them. The CDR3 contains 14 residues. Germline V gives CDR1 SGDLS, CDR2 YYNGEE. CDR3 region: CASSVEEGGQPQHF. The CDR3 coding sequence is TGTGCCAGCAGCGTAGAAGAGGGGGGTCAGCCCCAGCATTTT. Full variable domain (rest looked up from reference TRBV9 and TRBJ1-5): DSGVTQTPKHLITATGQRVTLRCSPRSGDLSVYWYQQSLDQGLQFLIQYYNGEERAKGNILERFSAQQFPDLHSELNLSSLELGDSALYFCASSVEEGGQPQHFGDGTRLSIL.

The CDR3 spells CSARDGGQGTTEAFF. DNA for the CDR3: TGCAGTGCTAGAGATGGGGGACAGGGAACAACTGAAGCTTTCTTT. The chain uses TRBV20-1 and TRBJ1-1; TRBD1 matches at 9 bases. CDR3 length equals 15 residues. From germline, CDR1 is DFQATT and CDR2 SNEGSKA (reference sequence). V was clipped by 0 bases and J by 5 bases; unmatched bases: 7.

The chain uses TRBV25-1 and TRBJ1-3; D may be TRBD1 (5 bases). The CDR3 sequence is 15 residues long. The germline V gene has CDR1 MGHDK and CDR2 SYGVNS. Trimming pared 6 bases from V and 2 bases from J, leaving 14 bases between. The CDR3 bases are TGTGCCAGCAGCTCCGTGGGGCTCCCTGGAAACACCATATATTTT. This gives the protein CASSSVGLPGNTIYF.

This clonotype was detected ten times or more. The V and J genes are TRBV10-3 and TRBJ1-5, with 8 bases fitting TRBD1. This CDR3 spans 15 amino acids. Germline V lookup: CDR1 ENHRY, CDR2 SYGVKD. V lost 10 bases to trimming and J lost 0 bases; unmatched junction nucleotides: 8. This CDR3 is CATGDRTNSNQPQHF. The CDR3 region has the DNA TGTGCCACCGGGGACAGGACAAATAGCAATCAGCCCCAGCATTTT.

Regarding this clonotype: A read error may be the cause here, since a much bigger clone is one base away. The chain joins TRBV2 to TRBJ1-6; D ambiguous. The CDR3 is 17 residues long. V was trimmed by 1 base and J by 8 bases, leaving 18 bases between them. CDR1 and CDR2 (germline): SNHLY, FYNNEI. Here the CDR3 DNA reads TGTGCCAGCAGTGAAGGGGTGGCGGTCCAGTGGGATTCACCCCTCCACTTT. Encoded protein: CASSEGVAVQWDSPLHF.